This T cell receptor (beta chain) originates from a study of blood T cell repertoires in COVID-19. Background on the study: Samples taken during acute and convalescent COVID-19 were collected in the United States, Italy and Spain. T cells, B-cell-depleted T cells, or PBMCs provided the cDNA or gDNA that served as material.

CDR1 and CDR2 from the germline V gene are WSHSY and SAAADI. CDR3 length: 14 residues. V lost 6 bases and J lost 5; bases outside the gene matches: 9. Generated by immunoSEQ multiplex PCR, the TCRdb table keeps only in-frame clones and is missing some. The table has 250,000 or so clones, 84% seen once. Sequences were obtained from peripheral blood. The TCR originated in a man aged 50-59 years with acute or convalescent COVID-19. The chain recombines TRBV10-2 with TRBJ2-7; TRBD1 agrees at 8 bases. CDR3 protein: CASRSGQGSDEQYF. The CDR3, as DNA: TGCGCCAGCAGGAGTGGACAGGGCTCGGACGAGCAGTACTTC.